Below are 6 T cell receptor beta chains sequenced from a single sample in a study of T cell repertoires in aging, cancer and after chemotherapy. TCR beta rearrangements were amplified from peripheral blood genomic DNA. Rearranged V-D-J TRB sequences were amplified with a mixed TRB-A/B primer pool. TCRdb itself ran the multiplex PCR reads through MiXCR, one entry per CDR3 protein. The sample has about a thousand distinct CDR3 sequences, 25% to 40% seen once. The sample taken for sequencing was blood. These receptors were obtained from a human donor with a solid tumor.

This clonotype is deemed large. The chain recombines TRBV6-5 with TRBJ1-2; a weak D match, TRBD1 (5 bases). V was pared by 2 bases and J by 7 bases, with 11 bases between. CDR3 size: 13 residues. Germline V gene sequence: CDR1 MNHEY, CDR2 SVGAGI. CDR3 nucleotide sequence: TGTGCCAGCAGTTACGGGACGACCAGTGGCTACACCTTC. It yields the protein CASSYGTTSGYTF.

The CDR3 reads CASSEAWGSGDTEAFF. The DNA for the CDR3 is TGTGCCAGCAGTGAGGCTTGGGGGAGTGGGGACACTGAAGCTTTCTTT. The chain uses TRBV6-1 and TRBJ1-1, with a weak D call TRBD1 (5 bases). V lost 3 bases and J lost 3, with 17 bases in between. The CDR3 length is 16 residues. Germline V gene sequence: CDR1 MNHNS, CDR2 SASEGT.

This clonotype was detected a few times. The V and J genes are TRBV5-6 and TRBJ1-2, with a tentative D call TRBD1 (6 bases). The CDR3 runs 16 residues. Germline V gene lookup returns CDR1 SGHDT and CDR2 YYEEEE. V lost 4 bases and J 0 bases, leaving 16 bases between the germline ends. CDR3 residues: CASSRTRDTANYGYTF. CDR3 nucleotide sequence: TGTGCCAGCAGCCGAACCAGGGACACGGCTAACTATGGCTACACCTTC.

This clonotype was observed a handful of times. The chain couples TRBV20-1 to TRBJ2-1; 8 nucleotides align to TRBD2. Germline V gene data show CDR1 as DFQATT and CDR2 as SNEGSKA (reference sequence). Germline trimming cut 3 bases from V and 7 bases from J; bases unmatched to any gene: 11. The CDR3 covers 15 residues. This CDR3 reads CSASSGLRGGNEQFF. CDR3 DNA sequence: TGCAGTGCTAGCTCCGGGCTCCGGGGGGGGAATGAGCAGTTCTTC.

By sample fraction, this clonotype is large (0.1 to 1%). The chain is built from TRBV7-2 and TRBJ1-3; 7 nucleotides match TRBD1. The V and J ends lost 4 bases and 0 bases, in that order; junction bases with no gene match: 3. Per the germline V gene, CDR1 is SGHTA and CDR2 is FQGNSA. The CDR3 totals 15 residues. The CDR3 coding sequence is TGTGCCAGCAGCTCAGGACAGGACTCTGGAAACACCATATATTTT. Translating gives CASSSGQDSGNTIYF.

This chain links TRBV6-1 with TRBJ2-1, with TRBD2 matching over 11 bases. The CDR3 covers 18 residues. Germline CDR1 reads MNHNS; CDR2 reads SASEGT. V lost 5 bases and J lost 4; bases outside the gene matches: 13. DNA for the CDR3: TGTGCCAGCAGTTACCCGACCTTAGCGGGAGGGTCTTACAATGAGCAGTTCTTC. Translation gives CASSYPTLAGGSYNEQFF.